The entry that follows covers one T cell receptor (beta chain) sequence. The sample comes from a study of blood T cell repertoires in COVID-19. Germline trimming cut 4 bases from V and 6 bases from J; bases unmatched to any gene: 11. In germline, CDR1 is ENHRY, CDR2 SYGVKD. The CDR3 consists of 16 residues. Repertoires were generated with immunoSEQ multiplex PCR, while TCRdb's copy carries only in-frame clones and drops some. The table records about 26,000 clones, approximately 85% of them present only once. The origin of this receptor is a woman older than 75 with COVID-19, enrolled during active disease. Specimen: peripheral blood. The V call is TRBV10-3, the J call TRBJ2-1, with 8 bases lining up with TRBD2. The CDR3 protein is CAISVLPGLGGNEQFF. CDR3 nucleotide sequence: TGTGCCATCAGTGTGTTACCGGGACTAGGGGGCAATGAGCAGTTCTTC.